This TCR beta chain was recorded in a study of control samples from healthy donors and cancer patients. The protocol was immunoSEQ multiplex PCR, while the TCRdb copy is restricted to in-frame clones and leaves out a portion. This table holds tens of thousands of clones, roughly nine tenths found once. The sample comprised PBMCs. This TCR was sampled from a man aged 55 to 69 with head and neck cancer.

The CDR3 nucleotides read TGTGCCAGCAGCTTATGGGGCGGACTGAACACCGGGGAGCTGTTTTTT. This encodes CASSLWGGLNTGELFF. The genes are TRBV7-6 and TRBJ2-2; tentatively, D is TRBD1 or TRBD2 (5 bases each). The V gene's germline CDR1 is SGHVS and CDR2 FNYEAQ. This CDR3 is 16 amino acids long. V gave up 2 bases and J gave up 1 base, with 11 bases separating them.